This T cell receptor (beta chain) was recorded in a study of cytomegalovirus exposure and HLA in healthy donors. The PCR contained 60 Vbeta and 13 Jbeta primers. Clones were read by immunoSEQ multiplex PCR, and TCRdb kept only the in-frame ones, dropping some. Of about 190,000 clones detected, around 87% appear once; the ten largest clones hold approximately 0.98%. The study, taken as a whole, reports: Overall, 164 TCR beta chains were annotated as cytomegalovirus-associated. CMV serostatus was the sole immune exposure data available.

The CDR3 extends over 14 amino acids. With respect to this clone: What it recognizes is unknown.

There were likely unrecorded immune exposures, though donors were nominally healthy when sampled. This sequence joins TRBV21-1 and TRBJ2-3; TRBD2 was called by the table and not checked on the DNA. TRBV21-1 is tagged as a pseudogene. Source material: PBMCs. The sequence derives from a boy aged 2 to 9 in good health and CMV-seronegative. For the CDR3, the DNA is TGTGCCAGCAGCTGGGGGGGTGATGCAGATACGCAGTATTTT. Protein: CASSWGGDADTQYF.